This T cell receptor beta chain was captured by sequencing in a study of blood T cell repertoires in COVID-19. Study-level information: Sources were T cells, B-cell-depleted T cells, or PBMCs; the material itself was cDNA or gDNA.

The assay was immunoSEQ multiplex PCR, and TCRdb's table has in-frame clones only and misses some. The sample lists some 52,000 clones; about nine tenths were seen once. V dropped 10 bases and J dropped 2 bases, with 13 bases sitting between them. Germline CDR1 reads MRHNA; CDR2 reads SNTAGT. The CDR3 extends over 13 amino acids. This sequence originates from a human donor in a cohort sampled during active COVID-19. The chain joins TRBV6-4 to TRBJ2-3, with D tentatively TRBD1 (6 bases). What was sequenced was peripheral blood. As DNA, the CDR3 is TGTGCCACCTCCAGGGGTCACACAGATACGCAGTATTTT. Encoded protein: CATSRGHTDTQYF.